The 29 T cell receptor beta chains listed next were all sequenced from one sample in a study of type 1 regulatory T cells. From the reads, TCRdb called clonotypes with MiXCR, one entry per CDR3 protein. Here the sample spans some 60,000 distinct CDR3 sequences, less than 65% being singletons. Which antigens these TCRs recognize remains unknown. The specimen sequenced was cultured non-Tr1 T cells, either the whole culture or a sorted T cell fraction (not recorded which). These receptors all come from a human donor in good health.

The chain uses TRBV4-3 and TRBJ2-7, with a possible D match to TRBD1 (6 bases). CDR3 length: 13 amino acids. Germline V gene sequence: CDR1 LGHNA, CDR2 YSLEER. Trimming removed 0 bases from V and 4 bases from J, with 7 bases in between. DNA for the CDR3: TGCGCCAGCAGCCAAGATAGGGGGTACGAGCAGTACTTC. Translated, it gives CASSQDRGYEQYF.

The gene calls are TRBV3-1 and TRBJ1-1; TRBD1 agrees at 8 bases. The CDR3 spans 16 residues. CDR1 is LGHDT and CDR2 is YNNKEL in the germline V gene (reference sequence). The V gene end was trimmed by 4 bases and the J gene end by 4 bases; junction bases not matched to a gene: 11. CDR3 amino acids: CASSRGTGTGGTEAFF. As DNA, the CDR3 is TGTGCCAGCAGCCGCGGGACAGGAACGGGGGGCACTGAAGCTTTCTTT.

This chain joins TRBV5-1 and TRBJ2-1; possibly TRBD2 for D (5 bases). V shed 1 base and J shed 3 bases, with 8 bases lying between them. Germline V gene sequence: CDR1 SGHRS, CDR2 YFSETQ. CDR3 size: 14 residues. CDR3 in DNA: TGCGCCAGCAGCTTGATCGGGGACTACAATGAGCAGTTCTTC. It is translated as CASSLIGDYNEQFF.

This clonotype is a singleton in its sample. J is TRBJ2-1 and V is TRBV5-1; TRBD1 matches 9 bases. In germline, CDR1 is SGHRS, CDR2 YFSETQ. The CDR3 contains 15 residues. After removal of 3 bases from V and 9 bases from J, the junction contained 10 bases not matched to a gene. CDR3 DNA: TGCGCCAGCAGCTCGGGACAGGGTGTCTCGGGTGAGCAGTTCTTC. It encodes CASSSGQGVSGEQFF.

In nucleotides, the CDR3 is TGCGCCAGCAGCCCGGGACTAGCGGTCTACAATGAGCAGTTCTTC. This codes for CASSPGLAVYNEQFF. This chain connects TRBV5-1 to TRBJ2-1; 11 nucleotides agree with TRBD2. This CDR3 contains 15 residues. V lost 4 bases and J lost 3; bases outside the gene matches: 3. Germline-derived CDR1 and CDR2 are SGHRS and YFSETQ. Combining the CDR3 with reference TRBV5-1 and TRBJ2-1 gives the whole variable domain KAGVTQTPRYLIKTRGQQVTLSCSPISGHRSVSWYQQTPGQGLQFLFEYFSETQRNKGNFPGRFSGRQFSNSRSEMNVSTLELGDSALYLCASSPGLAVYNEQFFGPGTRLTVL.

Sample share makes this clonotype medium-sized. The chain has TRBV5-1 and TRBJ2-7; the D is unclear. The CDR3 length is 16 residues. Germline V gene sequence: CDR1 SGHRS, CDR2 YFSETQ. Trimming shortened V by 1 base and J by 2 bases, and 16 bases separated the two germline ends. CDR3 loop: CASSLSLRTDAYEQYF. CDR3 bases: TGCGCCAGCAGCTTGTCGCTCAGGACGGACGCCTACGAGCAGTACTTC.

This clonotype appeared a single time. This chain uses TRBV4-3 with TRBJ2-5; the D gene is possibly TRBD2 (7 bases). CDR1 is LGHNA and CDR2 is YSLEER in the germline V gene. The CDR3 is 14 residues long. V was pared by 3 bases and J by 5 bases, with 13 bases between. In DNA form, the CDR3 reads TGCGCCAGCAGCCAGGGGAGGGGGAGCGAGACCCAGTACTTC. Its translation is CASSQGRGSETQYF.

J is TRBJ2-1 and V is TRBV5-1, with TRBD2 matching over 16 bases. The CDR3 loop spans 15 amino acids. The V and J ends lost 4 bases and 10 bases, in that order; junction bases with no gene match: 5. Looked up from germline, CDR1 is SGHRS and CDR2 is YFSETQ. CDR3 coding DNA: TGCGCCAGCAGCGGGGGACTAGCGGGAGGGGAGGAGCAGTTCTTC. The encoded protein is CASSGGLAGGEEQFF.

The V call is TRBV12-3 or TRBV12-4, the J call TRBJ2-1; D may be TRBD1 (6 bases). Deletions cut 6 bases from V and 1 base from J, with 10 bases between. The CDR3 is 14 residues long. CDR3 in amino acids: CASRTTGSYNEQFF. CDR3 nucleotide sequence: TGTGCCAGCAGGACTACAGGGTCCTACAATGAGCAGTTCTTC.

The chain is built from TRBV20-1 and TRBJ2-7; 8 bases fit TRBD2. This CDR3 is 14 amino acids long. From germline, CDR1 is DFQATT and CDR2 SNEGSKA (reference sequence). Trimming removed 1 base from V and 5 bases from J; junction bases left unmatched: 7. The CDR3 loop is CSARVSGNLDEQYF. The CDR3 DNA is TGCAGTGCTAGAGTTAGCGGGAATCTGGACGAGCAGTACTTC.

This clonotype occurred a few times. The chain is built from TRBV3-1 and TRBJ1-1, with D hard to call. This CDR3 is 14 amino acids long. The germline CDR1 and CDR2 sequences are LGHDT and YNNKEL (reference sequence). V lost 3 bases, J lost 5 bases, and 13 bases lay in between. For the CDR3, the DNA is TGTGCCAGCAGCCACCTCGGCCCCAAGACTGAAGCTTTCTTT. Its translation: CASSHLGPKTEAFF.

CDR3 DNA: TGTGCCAGCGCCTGGATGAACACTGAAGCTTTCTTT. Its translation is CASAWMNTEAFF. This chain links TRBV25-1 with TRBJ1-1; D uncertain. V was trimmed by 8 bases and J by 0 bases, leaving 7 bases between them. The CDR3 contains 12 residues. The germline V gene has CDR1 MGHDK and CDR2 SYGVNS.

In nucleotides, the CDR3 is TGCGCCAGCAGCACCCTGGGACTAGCGGACTCCTACGAGCAGTACTTC. It encodes CASSTLGLADSYEQYF. The rearrangement uses TRBV5-1 and TRBJ2-7; TRBD2 matches 11 bases. The CDR3 has 16 residues. Germline loops: CDR1 SGHRS, CDR2 YFSETQ. V shed 4 bases and J 0 bases; nucleotides not matched to a gene: 6.

The chain joins TRBV20-1 to TRBJ1-6, with D possibly matching TRBD1 (5 bases). The CDR3 length is 16 residues. Trimming took 0 bases from V and 5 from J, leaving 14 bases between them. Looked up from germline, CDR1 is DFQATT and CDR2 is SNEGSKA (reference sequence). The CDR3 DNA follows: TGCAGTGCTAGAGATATGACAGAAAATGATAATTCACCCCTCCACTTT. As protein: CSARDMTENDNSPLHF.

The chain carries TRBV6-6 and TRBJ2-7, with D possibly TRBD2 on 6 matching bases. This CDR3 spans 15 amino acids. CDR1 MNHNY and CDR2 SVGAGI come from the germline V gene (reference sequence). V dropped 6 bases and J dropped 1 base, with 16 bases sitting between them. The CDR3 nucleotides read TGTGCCAGCAGCTCCACTAGCCCCGGGTCCTACGAGCAGTACTTC. Translated, it gives CASSSTSPGSYEQYF.

This clonotype was detected only a few times. The rearrangement joins TRBV19 to TRBJ2-3; D not resolved. CDR1 and CDR2 from the germline V gene are LNHDA and SQIVND (reference sequence). V gave up 3 bases and J gave up 2 bases, with 0 bases separating them. The CDR3 spans 11 residues. The CDR3 DNA is TGTGCCAGTAGTATCACAGATACGCAGTATTTT. Its protein product is CASSITDTQYF. The variable domain in full, completed from reference TRBV19 and TRBJ2-3, reads DGGITQSPKYLFRKEGQNVTLSCEQNLNHDAMYWYRQDPGQGLRLIYYSQIVNDFQKGDIAEGYSVSREKKESFPLTVTSAQKNPTAFYLCASSITDTQYFGPGTRLTVL.

The chain couples TRBV3-1 to TRBJ2-1; 10 positions agree with TRBD1. This CDR3 region has 18 residues. Germline V gene data show CDR1 as LGHDT and CDR2 as YNNKEL (reference sequence). Losses at the gene ends were 0 bases for V and 4 bases for J; bases not matched to a gene: 9. CDR3: CASSQETLGQGPYNEQFF. The DNA of the CDR3 is TGTGCCAGCAGCCAAGAAACCTTGGGACAGGGGCCGTACAATGAGCAGTTCTTC.

The genes are TRBV20-1 and TRBJ1-4; D unresolved. Germline V gene lookup returns CDR1 DFQATT and CDR2 SNEGSKA (reference sequence). Between the trimmed V and J ends, which lost 0 bases and 15 bases, there was a span of 11 bases. The CDR3 consists of 11 residues. The CDR3 reads CSARDAERLFF. CDR3 nucleotides: TGCAGTGCTAGAGATGCCGAACGATTGTTTTTT.

The CDR3 DNA follows: TGCAGTGCTGCCGGGGGGGAGACCCAGTACTTC. Translation gives CSAAGGETQYF. The chain is built from TRBV20-1 and TRBJ2-5, with 7 bases aligning to TRBD2. V trimming: 5 bases; J trimming: 5 bases; junction bases outside the gene matches: 2. CDR3 size: 11 residues. Germline CDR1 and CDR2: DFQATT and SNEGSKA (reference sequence).

A single count supports this clonotype. J is TRBJ2-3 and V is TRBV24-1, with a possible D match to TRBD2 (6 bases). The CDR3 contains 16 residues. In germline, CDR1 is KGHDR, CDR2 SFDVKD. V lost 5 bases and J 0 bases, leaving 14 bases between the germline ends. CDR3 amino acids: CATSAPGGRSTDTQYF. CDR3 bases: TGTGCCACCAGTGCTCCCGGGGGTCGGAGCACAGATACGCAGTATTTT.

This clonotype was counted between two and nine times. The rearrangement uses TRBV5-1 and TRBJ2-3, with TRBD1 matching 8 bases. The CDR3 has 15 amino acids. Germline CDR1 and CDR2: SGHRS and YFSETQ. V lost 4 bases, J lost 4 bases, and 8 bases stayed unmatched. The CDR3 loop is CASSAGQGGPDTQYF. CDR3 bases: TGCGCCAGCAGCGCCGGACAGGGCGGACCAGATACGCAGTATTTT.

The chain uses TRBV7-2 and TRBJ2-1; a weak D match, TRBD1 (5 bases). Between the trimmed V and J ends, which lost 2 bases and 5 bases, there was a span of 13 bases. Germline-derived CDR1 and CDR2 are SGHTA and FQGNSA. This CDR3 spans 15 amino acids. The CDR3 spells CASSLRGSDNNEQFF. The CDR3 bases are TGTGCCAGCAGCTTAAGGGGAAGTGACAACAATGAGCAGTTCTTC.

The chain couples TRBV7-8 to TRBJ2-4; TRBD2 might be the D (6 bases). Germline V gene data show CDR1 as SGHVS and CDR2 as FQNEAQ. This CDR3 is built from 15 residues. Trimming took off 4 bases at V and 0 bases at J, with 10 bases between the two ends. This chain's CDR3 is CASSSPGLAKNIQYF. The CDR3 coding sequence is TGTGCCAGCAGCTCTCCGGGACTAGCCAAAAACATTCAGTACTTC. Drawing the rest from reference TRBV7-8 and TRBJ2-4, the complete variable domain is GAGVSQSPRYKVAKRGQDVALRCDPISGHVSLFWYQQALGQGPEFLTYFQNEAQLDKSGLPSDRFFAERPEGSVSTLKIQRTQQEDSAVYLCASSSPGLAKNIQYFGAGTRLSVL.

The gene calls are TRBV6-5 and TRBJ1-2; no definite D call. Trimming removed 5 bases from V and 4 bases from J, with 11 bases in between. The CDR3 length is 13 residues. Germline V gene lookup returns CDR1 MNHEY and CDR2 SVGAGI. CDR3 sequence: CASSDAGPYGYTF. In DNA form, the CDR3 reads TGTGCCAGCAGTGACGCCGGACCCTATGGCTACACCTTC.

The chain employs TRBV5-4 and TRBJ2-3; D possibly corresponds to TRBD2 (6 bases). Trimming pared 0 bases from V and 6 bases from J, leaving 14 bases between. The CDR3 is 15 residues long. The germline gives CDR1 SGHNT, CDR2 YYREEE (reference sequence). CDR3 DNA sequence: TGTGCCAGCAGCTTGGCGGGACTGCGATCCGATACGCAGTATTTT. It is translated as CASSLAGLRSDTQYF.

The chain recombines TRBV6-2 or TRBV6-3 with TRBJ1-1, with D tentatively TRBD1 (6 bases). The CDR3 covers 17 residues. CDR1 and CDR2 from the germline V gene are MNHEY and SVGEGT. V shed 8 bases and J shed 3 bases, with 25 bases lying between them. The DNA for the CDR3 is TGTGCCAGCGGATGGGGGCCAGGACGCGGGAAGGACACTGAAGCTTTCTTT. This sequence encodes CASGWGPGRGKDTEAFF.

The chain recombines TRBV3-1 with TRBJ2-3; D remains unclear. Germline loops: CDR1 LGHDT, CDR2 YNNKEL (reference sequence). This CDR3 is 14 amino acids long. Deletions cut 4 bases from V and 4 bases from J, with 12 bases between. CDR3 sequence: CASSPMGSSDTQYF. The CDR3 DNA reads as TGTGCCAGCAGCCCTATGGGGTCATCAGATACGCAGTATTTT.

This chain links TRBV12-3 or TRBV12-4 with TRBJ2-5, with 8 nucleotides matching TRBD1. This CDR3 is built from 14 residues. Germline trimming cut 7 bases from V and 5 bases from J; bases unmatched to any gene: 9. The CDR3 reads CASTDRGGKETQYF. In DNA, the CDR3 is TGTGCCAGCACCGACAGGGGAGGAAAGGAGACCCAGTACTTC.

The rearrangement joins TRBV30 to TRBJ2-1; TRBD1 matches 10 bases. Trimming took 3 bases from V and 7 from J; bases not matched to a gene: 6. Germline V gene sequence: CDR1 GTSNPN, CDR2 SVGIG (reference sequence). The length of the CDR3 is 14 residues. CDR3: CAWSTDRGGNEQFF. As DNA, the CDR3 is TGTGCCTGGAGCACGGACAGGGGGGGGAATGAGCAGTTCTTC.